A selection of T cell receptor beta chains follows, all from one sample in a study of T cell responses to AZD1222 COVID-19 vaccine. Sequencing was performed with immunoSEQ multiplex PCR; in TCRdb, only in-frame clones are kept and a portion is missing. The sample consists of 130,000 to 150,000 clones, about 89% of them appearing once. Here the sequenced sample was peripheral blood, taken on day 0 of MenACWY control vaccination. The receptors derive from an adult in good health. Each CDR3 is given with its conserved first and last residue. A D gene is named only where the DNA matches it firmly. The listing skips clone size in some rows; elsewhere it reads once, few, many or a size class.

J: TRBJ1-1; size: NA; V: TRBV27; D: NA; CDR3: CASSLQGRATEAFF; DNA: TGTGCCAGCAGTCTTCAGGGCCGGGCGACTGAAGCTTTCTTT
J: TRBJ1-1; size: NA; V: TRBV14; D: NA; CDR3: CASSQDLMAYTEAFF; DNA: TGTGCCAGCAGCCAAGATTTGATGGCCTACACTGAAGCTTTCTTT
J: TRBJ2-1; size: NA; V: TRBV18; D: NA; CDR3: CASSTVAPLTGSHNEQFF; DNA: TGTGCCAGCTCAACTGTAGCCCCCTTAACCGGGAGCCACAATGAGCAGTTCTTC
J: TRBJ2-7; size: few; V: TRBV5-1; D: NA; CDR3: CASSLGQGLTYEQYF; DNA: TGCGCCAGCAGCTTGGGGCAGGGCCTTACCTACGAGCAGTACTTC
J: TRBJ1-1; size: NA; V: TRBV11-2; D: NA; CDR3: CASSLLLDPMNTEAFF; DNA: TGTGCCAGCAGCTTACTCCTCGACCCCATGAACACTGAAGCTTTCTTT
J: TRBJ2-2; size: NA; V: TRBV5-1; D: TRBD1; CDR3: CASSRDRGTGELFF; DNA: TGCGCCAGCAGCAGGGACAGGGGCACCGGGGAGCTGTTTTTT
J: TRBJ2-7; size: NA; V: TRBV2; D: TRBD1; CDR3: CASSADRVSYEQYF; DNA: TGTGCCAGCAGTGCGGACAGGGTTTCCTACGAGCAGTACTTC
J: TRBJ2-1; size: NA; V: TRBV19; D: TRBD2; CDR3: CASRVSTSGTTYNEQFF; DNA: TGTGCCAGTAGGGTTTCTACTAGCGGTACTACCTACAATGAGCAGTTCTTC
J: TRBJ1-2; size: once; V: TRBV6-1; D: NA; CDR3: CASSEVGSVNYGYTF; DNA: TGTGCCAGCAGTGAAGTTGGCAGCGTTAACTATGGCTACACCTTC
J: TRBJ2-3; size: NA; V: TRBV6-5; D: NA; CDR3: CASSFGWSTDTQYF; DNA: TGTGCCAGCAGTTTTGGATGGAGCACAGATACGCAGTATTTT
J: TRBJ2-6; size: NA; V: TRBV14; D: NA; CDR3: CASSASSGANVLTF; DNA: TGTGCCAGCAGCGCGAGCTCTGGGGCCAACGTCCTGACTTTC
J: TRBJ2-3; size: NA; V: TRBV2; D: TRBD2; CDR3: CASKLAGGRADTQYF; DNA: TGTGCCAGCAAGCTAGCGGGAGGTAGGGCAGATACGCAGTATTTT
J: TRBJ1-5; size: few; V: TRBV19; D: NA; CDR3: CASSKGRRISNQPQHF; DNA: TGTGCCAGTAGTAAAGGTCGGAGAATTAGCAATCAGCCCCAGCATTTT
J: TRBJ1-3; size: NA; V: TRBV5-1; D: NA; CDR3: CASSSDRPSGNTIYF; DNA: TGCGCCAGCAGCTCCGACCGCCCCTCCGGGAACACCATATATTTT
J: TRBJ1-1; size: NA; V: TRBV7-6; D: TRBD1; CDR3: CASSPPDRRNTEAFF; DNA: TGTGCCAGCAGCCCCCCGGACAGGAGAAACACTGAAGCTTTCTTT
J: TRBJ1-1; size: NA; V: TRBV5-1; D: NA; CDR3: CASKIQDRGTEAFF; DNA: TGCGCCAGCAAGATTCAGGACCGAGGCACTGAAGCTTTCTTT
J: TRBJ1-1; size: once; V: TRBV6-5; D: NA; CDR3: CASGYGGRGTEAFF; DNA: TGTGCCAGCGGTTATGGGGGAAGGGGCACTGAAGCTTTCTTT
J: TRBJ2-2; size: NA; V: TRBV19; D: NA; CDR3: CASGNTGNTGELFF; DNA: TGTGCCAGTGGGAACACGGGGAACACCGGGGAGCTGTTTTTT
J: TRBJ1-3; size: NA; V: TRBV6-5; D: TRBD1; CDR3: CASSLTGFKDTIYF; DNA: TGTGCCAGCAGCCTGACAGGGTTTAAGGACACCATATATTTT
J: TRBJ2-1; size: NA; V: TRBV30; D: NA; CDR3: CAWSGGPHNEQFF; DNA: TGTGCCTGGAGTGGCGGGCCTCACAATGAGCAGTTCTTC
J: TRBJ2-7; size: once; V: TRBV7-3; D: TRBD2; CDR3: CASSLGGGQGAYEQYF; DNA: TGTGCCAGCAGCTTAGGCGGGGGGCAGGGCGCCTACGAGCAGTACTTC
J: TRBJ1-2; size: NA; V: TRBV6-1; D: NA; CDR3: CASSDLSGYTF; DNA: TGTGCCAGCAGTGACCTAAGTGGCTACACCTTC
J: TRBJ2-1; size: NA; V: TRBV18; D: NA; CDR3: CASSRGLGVNEQFF; DNA: TGTGCCAGCTCACGCGGGTTGGGGGTCAATGAGCAGTTCTTC
J: TRBJ2-2; size: NA; V: TRBV19; D: NA; CDR3: CASSISRGSAELFF; DNA: TGTGCCAGTAGTATCTCCAGGGGAAGTGCGGAGCTGTTTTTT
J: TRBJ1-2; size: NA; V: TRBV25-1; D: NA; CDR3: CASSVRGSLGGYTF; DNA: TGTGCCAGCAGTGTTAGGGGAAGCCTTGGCGGCTACACCTTC
J: TRBJ2-7; size: NA; V: TRBV27; D: NA; CDR3: CASSTTGRYEQYF; DNA: TGTGCCAGCAGTACCACAGGGAGGTACGAGCAGTACTTC
J: TRBJ2-1; size: NA; V: TRBV6-5; D: NA; CDR3: CASSYSGGIQFF; DNA: TGTGCCAGCAGTTACTCCGGAGGAATTCAGTTCTTC
J: TRBJ1-1; size: NA; V: TRBV19; D: TRBD1; CDR3: CASAARGDTEAFF; DNA: TGTGCCAGTGCGGCCAGGGGGGACACTGAAGCTTTCTTT
J: TRBJ2-7; size: NA; V: TRBV6-1; D: NA; CDR3: CASSELRGYEQYF; DNA: TGTGCCAGCAGTGAATTGAGGGGCTACGAGCAGTACTTC
J: TRBJ1-2; size: NA; V: TRBV30; D: NA; CDR3: CAWRYEVGYGYTF; DNA: TGTGCCTGGAGGTACGAGGTGGGCTATGGCTACACCTTC